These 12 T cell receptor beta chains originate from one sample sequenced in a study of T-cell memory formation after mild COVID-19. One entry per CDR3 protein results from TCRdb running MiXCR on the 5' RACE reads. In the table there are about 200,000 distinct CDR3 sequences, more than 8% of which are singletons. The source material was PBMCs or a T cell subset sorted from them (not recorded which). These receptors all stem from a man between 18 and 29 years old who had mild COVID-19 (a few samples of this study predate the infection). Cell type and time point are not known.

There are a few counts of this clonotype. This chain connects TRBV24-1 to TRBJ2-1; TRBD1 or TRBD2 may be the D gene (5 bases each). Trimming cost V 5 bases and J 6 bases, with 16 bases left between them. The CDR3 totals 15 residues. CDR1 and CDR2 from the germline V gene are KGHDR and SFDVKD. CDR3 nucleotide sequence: TGTGCCACCAGTGTAGGGGACGGACGATCCAATGAGCAGTTCTTC. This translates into CATSVGDGRSNEQFF.

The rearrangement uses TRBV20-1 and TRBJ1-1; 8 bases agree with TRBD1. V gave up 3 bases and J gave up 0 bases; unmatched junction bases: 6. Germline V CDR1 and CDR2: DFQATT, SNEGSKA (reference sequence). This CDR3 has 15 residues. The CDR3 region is CSASRDRNLNTEAFF. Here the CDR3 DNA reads TGCAGTGCTAGTAGGGACAGGAACCTGAACACTGAAGCTTTCTTT.

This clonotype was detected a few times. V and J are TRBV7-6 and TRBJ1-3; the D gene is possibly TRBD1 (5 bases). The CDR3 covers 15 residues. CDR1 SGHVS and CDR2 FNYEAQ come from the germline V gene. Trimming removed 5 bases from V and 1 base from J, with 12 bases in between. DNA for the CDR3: TGTGCCAGCAGCCTGAATTGGGGGTCTGGAAACACCATATATTTT. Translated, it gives CASSLNWGSGNTIYF.

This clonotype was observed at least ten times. CDR3 region: CASSRDGSNQPQHF. The CDR3 coding sequence is TGCGCCAGCAGCCGGGACGGTAGCAATCAGCCCCAGCATTTT. The genes are TRBV5-1 and TRBJ1-5; D may be TRBD1 (5 bases). Germline V gives CDR1 SGHRS, CDR2 YFSETQ. The CDR3 is 14 amino acids. V lost 4 bases, J lost 0 bases, and 8 bases lay in between. Full variable domain (rest looked up from reference TRBV5-1 and TRBJ1-5): KAGVTQTPRYLIKTRGQQVTLSCSPISGHRSVSWYQQTPGQGLQFLFEYFSETQRNKGNFPGRFSGRQFSNSRSEMNVSTLELGDSALYLCASSRDGSNQPQHFGDGTRLSIL.

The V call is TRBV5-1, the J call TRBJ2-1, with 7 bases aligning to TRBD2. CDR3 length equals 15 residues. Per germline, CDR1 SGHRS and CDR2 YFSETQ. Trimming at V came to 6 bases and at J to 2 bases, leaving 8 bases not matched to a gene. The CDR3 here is CASTGPGGTYNEQFF. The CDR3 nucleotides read TGCGCCAGCACGGGTCCGGGGGGAACCTACAATGAGCAGTTCTTC. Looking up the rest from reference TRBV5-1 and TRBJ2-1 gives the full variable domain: KAGVTQTPRYLIKTRGQQVTLSCSPISGHRSVSWYQQTPGQGLQFLFEYFSETQRNKGNFPGRFSGRQFSNSRSEMNVSTLELGDSALYLCASTGPGGTYNEQFFGPGTRLTVL.

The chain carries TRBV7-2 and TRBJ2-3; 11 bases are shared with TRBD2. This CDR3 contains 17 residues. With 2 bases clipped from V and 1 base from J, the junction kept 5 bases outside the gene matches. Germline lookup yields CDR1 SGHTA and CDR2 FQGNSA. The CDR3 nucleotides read TGTGCCAGCAGCTTATGGGTGACTAGCGGGGGCACAGATACGCAGTATTTT. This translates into CASSLWVTSGGTDTQYF.

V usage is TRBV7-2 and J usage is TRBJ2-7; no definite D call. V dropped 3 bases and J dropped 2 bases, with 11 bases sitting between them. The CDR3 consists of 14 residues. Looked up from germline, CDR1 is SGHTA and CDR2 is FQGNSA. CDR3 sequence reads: CASSLARHAYEQYF. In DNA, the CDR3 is TGTGCCAGCAGCTTGGCCAGGCACGCCTACGAGCAGTACTTC.

CDR3 DNA: TGTGCCACCCGGGACCAGGCCTACGAGCAGTACGTC. Protein sequence: CATRDQAYEQYV. The chain combines TRBV6-5 with TRBJ2-7, with D possibly called TRBD1 or TRBD2 (5 bases each). The germline V gene encodes CDR1 MNHEY and CDR2 SVGAGI. This CDR3 spans 12 amino acids. V was pared by 10 bases and J by 2 bases, with 12 bases between.

The DNA for the CDR3 is TGTGCCAGCAGTCCGACAACGAACACTGAAGCTTTCTTT. Amino acid sequence: CASSPTTNTEAFF. This rearrangement joins TRBV6-2 or TRBV6-3 to TRBJ1-1; D remains ambiguous. Deletions cut 5 bases from V and 1 base from J, with 8 bases between. The CDR3 is 13 residues long. Germline-derived CDR1 and CDR2 are MNHEY and SVGEGT.

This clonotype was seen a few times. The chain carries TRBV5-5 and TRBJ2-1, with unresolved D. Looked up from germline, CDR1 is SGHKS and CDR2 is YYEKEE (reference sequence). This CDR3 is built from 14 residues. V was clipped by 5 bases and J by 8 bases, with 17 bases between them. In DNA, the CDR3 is TGTGCCAGCAGGAATCCTGGTCGTCGGTATGAGCAGTTCTTC. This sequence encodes CASRNPGRRYEQFF.

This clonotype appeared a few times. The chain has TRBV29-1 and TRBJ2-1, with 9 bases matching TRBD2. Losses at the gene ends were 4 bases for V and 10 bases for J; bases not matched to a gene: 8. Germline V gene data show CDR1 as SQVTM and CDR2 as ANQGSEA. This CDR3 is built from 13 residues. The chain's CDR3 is CSVARVAGDEQFF. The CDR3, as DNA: TGCAGCGTTGCTAGGGTAGCGGGGGACGAGCAGTTCTTC.

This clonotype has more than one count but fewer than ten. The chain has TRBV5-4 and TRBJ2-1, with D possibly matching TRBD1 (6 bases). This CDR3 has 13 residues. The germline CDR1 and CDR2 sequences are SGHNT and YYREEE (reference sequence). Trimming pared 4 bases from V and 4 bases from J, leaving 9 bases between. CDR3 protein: CASSTGTYNEQFF. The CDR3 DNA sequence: TGTGCCAGCAGCACCGGGACATACAATGAGCAGTTCTTC.